The rows below give T cell receptor beta chains drawn from one sample of a study of T cell repertoires in cytomegalovirus infection. TCRdb re-derived calls from the reads in MiXCR, one entry per CDR3 protein. The repertoire holds some 97,000 distinct CDR3 sequences, under 25% seen once, with about 39% in the top ten. The specimen was CD8+ T cells from PBMCs. The receptor set was obtained from a human donor in good health (CMV status not recorded). Some clones in this sample may be carry-over from other donors' samples. The CDR3 runs from the conserved cysteine through the conserved F or W. The D gene is left open where the match is weak. Size is stated for part of the rows, as once, few or many counts, or as a class when the clone is expanded.

clone size | J gene | V gene | CDR3 length | D gene | CDR3 protein | CDR3 DNA
few | TRBJ2-1 | TRBV7-2 | 22 | TRBD2 | CASRRQGAVSSTSGRAGNEQFF | TGTGCCAGCAGACGGCAGGGGGCGGTATCGTCGACTAGCGGGAGGGCCGGAAATGAGCAGTTCTTC
many | TRBJ1-2 | TRBV7-2 | 13 | NA | CASSLGQNYGYTF | TGTGCCAGCAGCTTAGGACAGAACTATGGCTACACCTTC
many | TRBJ2-7 | TRBV20-1 | 15 | TRBD1 | CSAREGGQGAHEQYF | TGCAGTGCTAGGGAGGGGGGACAGGGCGCCCACGAGCAGTACTTC
NA | TRBJ2-3 | TRBV28 | 12 | NA | CASSDSTDTQYF | TGTGCCAGCAGTGACAGCACAGATACGCAGTATTTT
NA | TRBJ2-1 | TRBV27 | 16 | NA | CASSLGGSSSYNEQFF | TGTGCCAGCAGTTTGGGCGGGTCTAGCTCCTACAATGAGCAGTTCTTC
NA | TRBJ2-3 | TRBV15 | 12 | TRBD2 | CATSGGEDTQYF | TGTGCCACCAGCGGGGGGGAAGATACGCAGTATTTT
NA | TRBJ2-3 | TRBV28 | 16 | TRBD2 | CASSWLAGGGSDTQYF | TGTGCCAGCAGTTGGCTAGCGGGGGGTGGCTCAGATACGCAGTATTTT
NA | TRBJ2-1 | TRBV12-3/TRBV12-4 | 12 | NA | CASSFYGSEQFF | TGTGCCAGCAGTTTTTACGGGAGTGAGCAGTTCTTC
NA | TRBJ2-3 | TRBV20-1 | 15 | NA | CSARKTGAGGDTQYF | TGCAGTGCTCGAAAGACAGGGGCCGGGGGGGATACGCAGTATTTT
NA | TRBJ2-1 | TRBV29-1 | 14 | TRBD2 | CSVVAGGYGNEQFF | TGCAGCGTTGTGGCGGGGGGCTATGGGAATGAGCAGTTCTTC
NA | TRBJ2-7 | TRBV19 | 16 | NA | CASSMGSRDRSYEQHF | TGTGCCAGTAGTATGGGGTCCAGGGACCGCTCCTACGAGCAGCACTTC
NA | TRBJ1-1 | TRBV5-4 | 15 | TRBD1 | CASSGGTDMNTEAFF | TGTGCCAGCAGCGGGGGGACAGACATGAACACTGAAGCTTTCTTT
NA | TRBJ2-5 | TRBV28 | 15 | NA | CASSPVRSIQETQYF | TGTGCCAGCAGCCCGGTTCGAAGCATACAAGAGACCCAGTACTTC
few | TRBJ2-1 | TRBV20-1 | 14 | NA | CSARDPRGYNEQFF | TGCAGTGCTAGAGATCCCAGGGGCTACAATGAGCAGTTCTTC
NA | TRBJ1-1 | TRBV15 | 14 | NA | CATSSWQGGTEAFF | TGTGCCACCAGCAGTTGGCAGGGTGGAACTGAAGCTTTCTTT
few | TRBJ2-7 | TRBV7-9 | 14 | NA | CASSQPGQIYEQYF | TGTGCCAGCAGCCAACCGGGACAAATCTACGAGCAGTACTTC
many | TRBJ1-1 | TRBV4-3 | 14 | NA | CASSQDRGQGEAFF | TGCGCCAGCAGCCAAGACAGGGGCCAGGGTGAAGCTTTCTTT
NA | TRBJ2-6 | TRBV29-1 | 16 | TRBD2 | CSAGGEIASGANVLTF | TGCAGCGCGGGAGGGGAGATTGCGTCTGGGGCCAACGTCCTGACTTTC
NA | TRBJ1-2 | TRBV15 | 16 | NA | CATSRDSGGKAFGYTF | TGTGCCACCAGCAGAGATAGCGGGGGGAAGGCTTTTGGCTACACCTTC
NA | TRBJ2-3 | TRBV20-1 | 13 | NA | CSASGASTDTQYF | TGCAGTGCTAGTGGGGCTAGCACAGATACGCAGTATTTT
many | TRBJ1-2 | TRBV7-2 | 13 | NA | CASRARENYGYTF | TGTGCCAGCAGGGCACGGGAGAACTATGGCTACACCTTC